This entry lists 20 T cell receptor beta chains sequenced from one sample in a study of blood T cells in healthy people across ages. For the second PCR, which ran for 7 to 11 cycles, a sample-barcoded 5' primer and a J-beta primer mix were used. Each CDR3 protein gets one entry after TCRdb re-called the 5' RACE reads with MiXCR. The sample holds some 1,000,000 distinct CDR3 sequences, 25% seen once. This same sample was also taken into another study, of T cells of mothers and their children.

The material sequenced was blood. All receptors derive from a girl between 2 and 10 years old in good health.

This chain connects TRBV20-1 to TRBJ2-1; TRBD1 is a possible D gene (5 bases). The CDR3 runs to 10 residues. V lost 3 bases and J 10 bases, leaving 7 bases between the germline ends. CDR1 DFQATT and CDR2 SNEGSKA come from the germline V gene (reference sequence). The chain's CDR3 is CSASWGEQFF. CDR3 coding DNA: TGCAGTGCTAGTTGGGGCGAGCAGTTCTTC.

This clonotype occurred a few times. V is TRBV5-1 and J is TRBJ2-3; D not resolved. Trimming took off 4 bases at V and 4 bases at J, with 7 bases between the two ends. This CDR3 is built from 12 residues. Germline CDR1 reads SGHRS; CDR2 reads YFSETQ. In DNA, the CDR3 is TGCGCCAGCAGCGCTAGTGCAGATACGCAGTATTTT. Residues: CASSASADTQYF.

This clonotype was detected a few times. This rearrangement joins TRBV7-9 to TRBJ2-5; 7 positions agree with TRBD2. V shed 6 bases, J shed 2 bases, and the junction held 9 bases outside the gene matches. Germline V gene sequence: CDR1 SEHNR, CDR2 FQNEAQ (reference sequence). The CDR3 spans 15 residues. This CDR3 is CASSRDYVIQETQYF. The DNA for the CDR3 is TGTGCCAGCAGTCGGGACTATGTGATTCAAGAGACCCAGTACTTC.

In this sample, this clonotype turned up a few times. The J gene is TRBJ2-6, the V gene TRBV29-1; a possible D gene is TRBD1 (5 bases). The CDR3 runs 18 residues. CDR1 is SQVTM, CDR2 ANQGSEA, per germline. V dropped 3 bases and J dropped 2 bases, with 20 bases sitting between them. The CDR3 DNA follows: TGCAGCGTTGAGCCACGTCAGGGAAAGGTCGCTGGGGCCAACGTCCTGACTTTC. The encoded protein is CSVEPRQGKVAGANVLTF.

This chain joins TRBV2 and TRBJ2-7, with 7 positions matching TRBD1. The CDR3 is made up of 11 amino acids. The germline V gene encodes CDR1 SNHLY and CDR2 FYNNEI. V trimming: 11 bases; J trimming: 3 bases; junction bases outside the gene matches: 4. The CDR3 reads CAGHRGYEQYF. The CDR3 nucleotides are TGTGCCGGGCACAGGGGCTACGAGCAGTACTTC.

CDR3 loop: CSAISGSSNEQYF. In DNA form, the CDR3 reads TGCAGTGCTATTAGCGGGAGTAGCAACGAGCAGTACTTC. The genes are TRBV20-1 and TRBJ2-7; 9 bases align to TRBD2. The CDR3 contains 13 residues. V shed 4 bases, J shed 5 bases, and the junction held 6 bases outside the gene matches. Germline V CDR1 and CDR2: DFQATT, SNEGSKA (reference sequence).

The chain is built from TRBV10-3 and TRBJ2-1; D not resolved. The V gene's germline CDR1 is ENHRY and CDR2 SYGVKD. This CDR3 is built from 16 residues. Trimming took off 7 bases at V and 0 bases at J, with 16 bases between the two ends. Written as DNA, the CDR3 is TGTGCCATCAATGACCCTAGTTTTAACTCCTACAATGAGCAGTTCTTC. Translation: CAINDPSFNSYNEQFF.

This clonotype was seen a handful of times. As DNA, the CDR3 is TGCGCCAGCAGCTTGGTGGTAGCGGGGCCAACCTACGAGCAGTACTTC. Its translation is CASSLVVAGPTYEQYF. The genes are TRBV5-1 and TRBJ2-7; 8 positions match TRBD2. CDR1 is SGHRS and CDR2 is YFSETQ in the germline V gene. V trimming: 0 bases; J trimming: 2 bases; junction bases outside the gene matches: 7. This CDR3 has 16 amino acids.

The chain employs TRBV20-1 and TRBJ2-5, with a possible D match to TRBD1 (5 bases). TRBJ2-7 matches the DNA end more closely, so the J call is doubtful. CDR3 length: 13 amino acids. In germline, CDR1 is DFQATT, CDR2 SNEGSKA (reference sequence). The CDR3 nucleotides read TGCAGTGCTGGTAGGGGCATTCCCTACGAGCAGTACTTC. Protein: CSAGRGIPYEQYF.

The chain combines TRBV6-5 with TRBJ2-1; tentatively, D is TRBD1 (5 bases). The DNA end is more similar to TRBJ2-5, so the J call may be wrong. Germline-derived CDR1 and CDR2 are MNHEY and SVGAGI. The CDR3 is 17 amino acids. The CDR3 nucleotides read TGTGCCAGCAGTTACGAGATTTGGCGGACAAGCCAAGAGACCCAGTACTTC. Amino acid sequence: CASSYEIWRTSQETQYF.

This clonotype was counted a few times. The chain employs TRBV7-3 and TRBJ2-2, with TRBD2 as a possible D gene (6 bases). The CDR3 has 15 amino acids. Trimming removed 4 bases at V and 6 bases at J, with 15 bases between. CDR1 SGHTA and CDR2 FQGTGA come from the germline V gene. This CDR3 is CASSSTPPGAGELFF. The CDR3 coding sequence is TGTGCCAGCAGCTCTACCCCTCCGGGGGCCGGGGAGCTGTTTTTT.

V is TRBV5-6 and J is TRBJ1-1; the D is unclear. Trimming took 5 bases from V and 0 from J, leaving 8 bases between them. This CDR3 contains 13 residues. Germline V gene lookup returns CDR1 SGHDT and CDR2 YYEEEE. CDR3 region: CASSWWMNTEAFF. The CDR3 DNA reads TGTGCCAGCAGTTGGTGGATGAACACTGAAGCTTTCTTT.

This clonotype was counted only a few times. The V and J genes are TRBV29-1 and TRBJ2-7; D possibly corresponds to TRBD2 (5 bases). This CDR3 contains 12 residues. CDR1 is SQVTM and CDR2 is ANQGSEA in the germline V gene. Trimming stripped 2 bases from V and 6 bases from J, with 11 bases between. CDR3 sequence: CSVESGSGEQYF. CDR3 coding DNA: TGCAGCGTTGAATCGGGGAGCGGCGAGCAGTACTTC.

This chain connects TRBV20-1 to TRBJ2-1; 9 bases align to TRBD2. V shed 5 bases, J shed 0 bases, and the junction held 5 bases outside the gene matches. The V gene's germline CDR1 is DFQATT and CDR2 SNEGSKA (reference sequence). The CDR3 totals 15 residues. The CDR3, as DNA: TGCAGTGCTTCCAATAGCGGGAGCTCCTACAATGAGCAGTTCTTC. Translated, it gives CSASNSGSSYNEQFF.

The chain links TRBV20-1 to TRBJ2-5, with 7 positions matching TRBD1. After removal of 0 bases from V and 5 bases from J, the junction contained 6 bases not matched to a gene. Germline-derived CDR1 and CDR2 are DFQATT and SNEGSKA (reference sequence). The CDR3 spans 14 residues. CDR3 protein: CSAREGQRRETQYF. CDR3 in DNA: TGCAGTGCTAGAGAGGGACAGCGACGGGAGACCCAGTACTTC.

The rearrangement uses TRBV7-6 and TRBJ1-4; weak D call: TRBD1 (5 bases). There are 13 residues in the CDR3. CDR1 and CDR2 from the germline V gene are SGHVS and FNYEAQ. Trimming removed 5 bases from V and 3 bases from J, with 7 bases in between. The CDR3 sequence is CASSPTANEKLFF. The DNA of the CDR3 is TGTGCCAGCAGCCCGACAGCTAATGAAAAACTGTTTTTT.

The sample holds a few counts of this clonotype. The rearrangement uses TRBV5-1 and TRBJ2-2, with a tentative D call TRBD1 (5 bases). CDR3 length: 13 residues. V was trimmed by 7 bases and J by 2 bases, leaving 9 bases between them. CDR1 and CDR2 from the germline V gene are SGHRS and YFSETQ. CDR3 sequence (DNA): TGCGCCAGCGGGGCAACCAACACCGGGGAGCTGTTTTTT. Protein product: CASGATNTGELFF.

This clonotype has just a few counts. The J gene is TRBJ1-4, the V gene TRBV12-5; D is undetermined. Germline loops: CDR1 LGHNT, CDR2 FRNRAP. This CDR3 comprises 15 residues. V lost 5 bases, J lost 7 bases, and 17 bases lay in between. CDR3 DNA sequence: TGTGCTAGTGGTCCCGGTTACCCAGAGGCTGAAAAACTGTTTTTT. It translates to CASGPGYPEAEKLFF.

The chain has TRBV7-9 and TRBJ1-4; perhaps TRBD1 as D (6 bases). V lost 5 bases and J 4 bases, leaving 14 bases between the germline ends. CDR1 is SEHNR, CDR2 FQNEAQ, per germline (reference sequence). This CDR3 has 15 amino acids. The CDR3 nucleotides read TGTGCCAGCAGCCGGGGGCAGGGCGATAATGAAAAACTGTTTTTT. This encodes CASSRGQGDNEKLFF. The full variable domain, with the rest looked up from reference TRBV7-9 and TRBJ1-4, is DTGVSQNPRHKITKRGQNVTFRCDPISEHNRLYWYRQTLGQGPEFLTYFQNEAQLEKSRLLSDRFSAERPKGSFSTLEIQRTEQGDSAMYLCASSRGQGDNEKLFFGSGTQLSVL.

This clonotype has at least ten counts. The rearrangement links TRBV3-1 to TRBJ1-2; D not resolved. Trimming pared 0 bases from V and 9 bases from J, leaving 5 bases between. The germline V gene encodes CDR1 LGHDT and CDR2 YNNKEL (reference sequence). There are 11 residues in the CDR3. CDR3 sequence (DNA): TGTGCCAGCAGCCAAGATTCCCGCTACACCTTC. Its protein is CASSQDSRYTF.